This TCR beta chain emerged from a study of regulatory T cells in long-lasting Graves disease. V lost 6 bases and J 3 bases, leaving 12 bases between the germline ends. Germline loops: CDR1 DFQATT, CDR2 SNEGSKA (reference sequence). The length of the CDR3 is 12 residues. Construction of the TCR beta libraries employed iRepertoire HTBI primers in conjunction with Arm-PCR of CDR3 regions. TCRdb reprocessed the multiplex PCR reads with MiXCR, giving one entry per CDR3 protein. In the table there are more than 350,000 distinct CDR3 sequences, 15% of which are singletons. This clonotype was seen many times. Time point denoted: newly diagnosed GD, antithyroid drugs for less than 3 months. TCR sequences were obtained from RNA taken from PBMCs. An endocrinology unit in Xi'an, China, supplied the patients. These data were likewise used in another study, on T cells in Graves' hyperthyroidism and ophthalmopathy.

This receptor was taken from a woman in her 30s with Graves disease. V gene TRBV20-1 combines with J gene TRBJ2-7; a possible D gene is TRBD2 (5 bases). Here the sequenced sample was peripheral blood mononuclear cells (PBMCs), taken at new diagnosis, from a patient treated with antithyroid drugs. The DNA for the CDR3 is TGCAGTGCCTTGACTATACTCTACGAGCAGTACTTC. It yields the protein CSALTILYEQYF.